The next 11 T cell receptor beta chains were all read from a single sample in a study of T cell repertoires in aging, cancer and after chemotherapy. Amplification of TCR beta used genomic DNA extracted from peripheral blood. Multiplex touch-down PCR with TRB-A/B primers amplified rearranged V-D-J TRB sequences. TCRdb ran MiXCR on the multiplex PCR reads and lists one entry per CDR3 protein. Among about 8,700 distinct CDR3 sequences listed, roughly 32% were seen once. Sequenced input: blood. The receptors shown here come from a human donor in good health.

Details on this clonotype: Possible read error: a much larger clone is one base away. The DNA for the CDR3 is TGTGCCAGCAGTCCTAGTACAGGGAAAGGCTATGGCTACACCTTC. Translated: CASSPSTGKGYGYTF. This chain connects TRBV6-5 to TRBJ1-2; D may be TRBD1 (6 bases). Germline V lookup: CDR1 MNHEY, CDR2 SVGAGI. There are 15 residues in the CDR3. V gave up 5 bases and J gave up 4 bases, with 17 bases separating them.

This clonotype was observed a handful of times. The genes are TRBV20-1 and TRBJ2-1, with 7 bases fitting TRBD2. Germline V gene data show CDR1 as DFQATT and CDR2 as SNEGSKA (reference sequence). J gave up 6 bases and V 0 bases, and 8 bases lay outside the gene matches. This CDR3 is 15 amino acids long. The CDR3 sequence is CSARDVASGFNEQFF. In nucleotides, the CDR3 is TGCAGTGCTAGAGACGTGGCTAGCGGATTCAATGAGCAGTTCTTC.

This clonotype was seen only a few times. The chain has TRBV29-1 and TRBJ2-5; TRBD2 might be the D (5 bases). Germline CDR1 reads SQVTM; CDR2 reads ANQGSEA. This CDR3 has 14 residues. The V end lost 6 bases, the J end lost 4 bases, and 18 bases lay between the germline ends. This CDR3 is CSVSRALFPETQYF. CDR3 DNA sequence: TGCAGCGTCTCGAGGGCCCTATTTCCAGAGACCCAGTACTTC.

This clonotype was found a few times. The rearrangement uses TRBV7-2 and TRBJ2-3; no definite D call. This CDR3 is 13 amino acids long. Germline V gene lookup returns CDR1 SGHTA and CDR2 FQGNSA. The V gene lost 1 base and the J gene lost 6 bases, with 8 bases spanning the gap. The DNA for the CDR3 is TGTGCCAGCAGCTTAGGTCAGTCCGATACGCAGTATTTT. Translated, it gives CASSLGQSDTQYF. The variable domain in full, with the rest retrieved from reference TRBV7-2 and TRBJ2-3, is GAGVSQSPSNKVTEKGKDVELRCDPISGHTALYWYRQSLGQGLEFLIYFQGNSAPDKSGLPSDRFSAERTGGSVSTLTIQRTQQEDSAVYLCASSLGQSDTQYFGPGTRLTVL.

A remark on this clonotype: This may be a read error, as it is one base from a much larger clone. V is TRBV29-1 and J is TRBJ2-7; 9 nucleotides agree with TRBD2. V shed 4 bases, J shed 6 bases, and the junction held 10 bases outside the gene matches. CDR1 and CDR2 from the germline V gene are SQVTM and ANQGSEA. CDR3 length: 14 amino acids. CDR3 coding DNA: TGCAGCGTTGGATTGCTAGCGGGATCGGGCGAGCAGTACTTC. Amino acids: CSVGLLAGSGEQYF.

The rearrangement uses TRBV12-3 or TRBV12-4 and TRBJ1-6; D is possibly TRBD1 (5 bases). There are 14 residues in the CDR3. Trimming cost V 6 bases and J 7 bases, with 13 bases left between them. The CDR3 DNA is TGTGCCAGCAGCCCGGACTGGACAAATTCACCCCTCCACTTT. Its translation: CASSPDWTNSPLHF.

Worth noting for this clonotype: A much larger clone differs by one base, so this may be a read error. This chain uses TRBV29-1 with TRBJ2-1; 14 nucleotides match TRBD2. Trimming removed 4 bases from V and 2 bases from J; junction bases left unmatched: 7. This CDR3 is 17 amino acids long. Germline CDR1 is SQVTM and CDR2 is ANQGSEA. The CDR3 bases are TGCAGCGTTGGCGGGACTAGCGGGAGTGTCGCCTACAATGAGCAGTTCTTC. Protein product: CSVGGTSGSVAYNEQFF.

In this sample, this clonotype turned up a few times. This chain uses TRBV12-1 with TRBJ2-2; the table's D gene call, TRBD2, was not cross checked with the DNA. TRBV12-1 is given as a pseudogene. This CDR3 spans 13 amino acids. Written as DNA, the CDR3 is TGTGCCAGCAGCCCGAGGGACACCGGGGAGCTGTTTTTT. This translates into CASSPRDTGELFF.

This chain connects TRBV7-9 to TRBJ2-7; 12 bases fit TRBD2. The V segment lost 1 base and the J segment 6 bases; nucleotides outside the gene matches: 4. Per germline, CDR1 SEHNR and CDR2 FQNEAQ (reference sequence). The CDR3 is 15 residues long. For the CDR3, the DNA is TGTGCCAGCAGCTTAGTGGCTAGCGGGAGGGGCGAGCAGTACTTC. It translates to CASSLVASGRGEQYF.

This sequence joins TRBV19 and TRBJ1-1; TRBD1 matches 12 bases. The CDR3 is 14 residues long. Trimming at V came to 10 bases and at J to 1 base, leaving 4 bases not matched to a gene. Germline assignment: CDR1 LNHDA and CDR2 SQIVND (reference sequence). Here the CDR3 reads CATRDRGPNTEAFF. For the CDR3, the DNA is TGTGCCACCAGGGACAGGGGGCCGAACACTGAAGCTTTCTTT.

As DNA, the CDR3 is TGCGCCAGCAGCCAAGACATAGGGACACACTACAATGAGCAGTTCTTC. Amino acids: CASSQDIGTHYNEQFF. The V call is TRBV4-3, the J call TRBJ2-1, with a tentative D call TRBD1 (6 bases). The CDR3 is 16 residues long. The ends were cut back, 0 bases at V and 3 bases at J, with 12 bases in the middle. Per germline, CDR1 LGHNA and CDR2 YSLEER.